This T cell receptor beta chain was recovered during a study of tumor and adjacent non-tumor tissue in lung cancer. About the study: The cohort had around eleven adenocarcinoma, a couple of squamous cell and 1 small cell patients.

Per germline, CDR1 ENHRY and CDR2 SYGVKD. The CDR3 spans 16 residues. Deletions cut 1 base from V and 5 bases from J, with 16 bases between. Points from the study as a whole: Tumor tissue had significantly higher TCR diversity than normal lung.

The library came from three nested PCR rounds adapted from ARM-PCR protocols. TCRdb reanalysed the multiplex PCR reads using MiXCR and keeps one entry per CDR3 protein. Among 90,000 to 100,000 distinct CDR3 sequences listed, approximately 80% were seen once. This clonotype was seen repeatedly, ten times or more. Its specificity is unknown. No cell sorting was done before RNA was extracted from the tissue. More than 3 cm separated this lung sample from the edge of the tumor. The V gene is TRBV10-3, the J gene TRBJ2-3; D is possibly TRBD1 or TRBD2 (5 bases each). The sequencing sample was made of distant non-tumor lung tissue. The receptor was isolated from a man aged 55 to 70 with small cell lung cancer. CDR3 protein: CAISEYRDPRGDTQYF. The CDR3 DNA is TGTGCCATCAGTGAGTACCGGGACCCCCGTGGAGATACGCAGTATTTT.